This T cell receptor (beta chain) originates from a study of T-cell memory formation after mild COVID-19. UMIs and sample barcodes were carried by the TCR alpha and TCR beta cDNA libraries that 5'RACE produced using constant-segment primers. From the 5' RACE reads, TCRdb called clonotypes with MiXCR, one entry per CDR3 protein. The sample shows around 320,000 distinct CDR3 sequences, 25% to 30% of them seen only once. This clonotype was counted a few times. The CDR3 is made up of 15 amino acids. The germline V and J ends were trimmed by 3 bases and 2 bases, with 14 bases remaining between them. The germline CDR1 and CDR2 sequences are SGHAT and FQNNGV.

The receptor comes from an adult woman who had mild COVID-19 (a few samples of this study predate the infection). Cell type and time point are not known. Material: PBMCs or a T cell subset sorted from them (not recorded which). The chain employs TRBV11-2 and TRBJ2-7; D could derive from TRBD1 or TRBD2 (5 bases each). CDR3 sequence: CASSFESGTTYEQYF. The CDR3 bases are TGTGCCAGCAGCTTTGAATCCGGGACGACCTACGAGCAGTACTTC. The whole variable domain, remainder taken from reference TRBV11-2 and TRBJ2-7, is EAGVAQSPRYKIIEKRQSVAFWCNPISGHATLYWYQQILGQGPKLLIQFQNNGVVDDSQLPKDRFSAERLKGVDSTLKIQPAKLEDSAVYLCASSFESGTTYEQYFGPGTRLTVT.